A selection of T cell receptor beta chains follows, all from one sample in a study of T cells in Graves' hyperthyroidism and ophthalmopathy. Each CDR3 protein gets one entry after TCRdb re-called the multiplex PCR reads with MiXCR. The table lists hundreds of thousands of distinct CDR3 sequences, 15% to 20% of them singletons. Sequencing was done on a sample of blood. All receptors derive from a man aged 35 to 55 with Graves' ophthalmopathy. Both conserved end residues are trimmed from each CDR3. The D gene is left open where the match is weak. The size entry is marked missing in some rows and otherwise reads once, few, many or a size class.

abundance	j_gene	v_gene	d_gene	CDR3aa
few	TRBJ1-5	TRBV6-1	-	ASKANLNQPQH
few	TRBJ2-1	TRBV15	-	ATSRDYGGLRDLRYNEQF
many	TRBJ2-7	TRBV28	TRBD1	ASSGQGLTPYEQY
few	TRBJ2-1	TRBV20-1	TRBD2	SGEGLSSYNEQF
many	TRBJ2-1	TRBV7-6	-	ASSLNWLGTNEQF
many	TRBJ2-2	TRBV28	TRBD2	ASSHRRRLAGGFGELF
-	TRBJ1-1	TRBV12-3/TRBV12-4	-	ASSLLGGRIPKAF
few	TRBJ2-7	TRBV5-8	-	ASSSPTSFYEQY
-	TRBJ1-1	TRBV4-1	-	ASSQASRPGIGAF
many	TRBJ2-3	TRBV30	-	AWSAGDSTDTQY
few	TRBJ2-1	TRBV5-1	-	ASSLGDLRGNEQF
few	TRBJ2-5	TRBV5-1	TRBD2	ASSLGLAGNQETQY
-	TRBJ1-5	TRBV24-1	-	ATSDSSGANQPQH
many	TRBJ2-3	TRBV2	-	ASSDRVPYTDTQY
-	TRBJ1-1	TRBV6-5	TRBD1	ASSYSTRGRGTEAF
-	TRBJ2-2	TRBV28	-	ASSWGVGTGELF
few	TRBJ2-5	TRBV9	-	ASSVVGGAQETQY
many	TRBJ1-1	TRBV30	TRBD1	AWRRDRDTEAF
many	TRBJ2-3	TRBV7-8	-	ASSFLGSPTDTQY
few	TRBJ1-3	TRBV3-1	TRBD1	ASGDRPGNTIY
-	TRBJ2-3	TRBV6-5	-	ASSTPVLTDTQY
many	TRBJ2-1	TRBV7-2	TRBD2	ASSWTSGIYNEQF
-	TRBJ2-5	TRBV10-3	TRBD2	AISGGTSGQETQY
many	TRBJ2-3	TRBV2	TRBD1	ASSTSRRGPSRRTDTQY
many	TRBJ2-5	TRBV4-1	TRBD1	ASAQGVQETQY
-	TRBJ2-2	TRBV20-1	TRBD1	SARTGVSNTGELF
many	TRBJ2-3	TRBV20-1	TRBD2	SASGGGTDTQY
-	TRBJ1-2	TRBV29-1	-	SGSLPGHRGYT
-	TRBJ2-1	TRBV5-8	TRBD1	ASSLEGQGYNEQF
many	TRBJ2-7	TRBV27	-	ASSHIPNSEQY
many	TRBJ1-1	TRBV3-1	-	ASSHWLGGSHAEAF
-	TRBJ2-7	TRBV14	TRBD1	ASSHPGQHYEQY
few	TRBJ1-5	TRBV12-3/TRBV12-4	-	ASNPGVEQPQH
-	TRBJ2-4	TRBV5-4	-	ASSLTGAKNIQY
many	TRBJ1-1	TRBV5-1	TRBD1	ASSFTGTGGTEAF
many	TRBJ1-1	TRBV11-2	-	ASSHYYTAGIGNTEAF
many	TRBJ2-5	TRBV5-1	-	ASSSARYETQY
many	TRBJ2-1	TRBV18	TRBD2	ASSTSGATLYNEQF
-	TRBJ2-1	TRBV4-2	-	ASSQGSRVGDAGYNEQF
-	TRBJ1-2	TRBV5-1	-	ASSLVTNYGYT
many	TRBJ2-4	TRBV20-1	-	SAPRHDLAKNIQY
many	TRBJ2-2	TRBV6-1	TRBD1	ASSFRQGRNTGELF
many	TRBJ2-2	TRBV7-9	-	ASSYSQVTGELF
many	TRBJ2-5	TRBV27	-	ASSLSPYQETQY
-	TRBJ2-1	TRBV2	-	ASSVLAYNEQF
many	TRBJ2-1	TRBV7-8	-	ASSLDTDVYNEQF
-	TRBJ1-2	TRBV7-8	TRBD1	ASSPGGDRHNYGYT
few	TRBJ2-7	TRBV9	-	ASSVAGNYEQY
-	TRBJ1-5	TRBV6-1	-	ASSHPGGKNEQPQH
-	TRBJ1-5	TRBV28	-	ASSLIGSNQPQH
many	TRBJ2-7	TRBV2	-	ASSTGTLPNEQY
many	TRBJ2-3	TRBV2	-	ASSEGTDSTDTQY
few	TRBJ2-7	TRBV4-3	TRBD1	ASSPGTGGTYEQY
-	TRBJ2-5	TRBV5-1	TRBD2	ASSLAGFSETQY
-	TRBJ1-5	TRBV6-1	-	ASTTFTGNQPQH
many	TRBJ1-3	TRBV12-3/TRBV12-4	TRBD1	ASSPTGGGNTIY
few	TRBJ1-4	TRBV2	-	ASSDLQPTTNEKLF
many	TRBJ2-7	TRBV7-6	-	ASSLVGADRQY
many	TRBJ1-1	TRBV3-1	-	ASSPHGGTEAF